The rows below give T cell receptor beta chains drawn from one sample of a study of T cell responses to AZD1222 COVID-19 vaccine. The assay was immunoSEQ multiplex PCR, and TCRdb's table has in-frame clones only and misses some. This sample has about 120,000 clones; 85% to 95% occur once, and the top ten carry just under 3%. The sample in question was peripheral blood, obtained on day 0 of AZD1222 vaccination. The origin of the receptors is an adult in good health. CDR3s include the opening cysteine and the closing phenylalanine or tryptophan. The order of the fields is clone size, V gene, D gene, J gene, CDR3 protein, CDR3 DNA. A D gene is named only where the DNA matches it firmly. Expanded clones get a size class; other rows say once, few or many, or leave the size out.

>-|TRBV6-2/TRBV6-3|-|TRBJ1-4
CASSYNRRNEKLFF
TGTGCCAGCAGTTACAACCGACGGAATGAAAAACTGTTTTTT
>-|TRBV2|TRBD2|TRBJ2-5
CASNPLESGSRETQYF
TGTGCCAGCAACCCCCTAGAAAGCGGGAGCAGGGAGACCCAGTACTTC
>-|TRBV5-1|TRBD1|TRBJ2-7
CASSLGQGSRDEQYF
TGCGCCAGCAGCTTGGGACAGGGTTCTCGGGACGAGCAGTACTTC
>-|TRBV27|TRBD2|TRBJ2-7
CASSLSAASGIGSSYEQYF
TGTGCCAGCAGTTTATCGGCGGCTAGCGGGATTGGGTCTTCCTACGAGCAGTACTTC
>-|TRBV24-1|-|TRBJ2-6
CATSPAPRWSGISGANVLTF
TGTGCCACCAGTCCCGCCCCCCGGTGGTCAGGGATATCTGGGGCCAACGTCCTGACTTTC
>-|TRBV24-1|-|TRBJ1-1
CATSGGVNTEAFF
TGTGCCACCAGTGGGGGGGTTAACACTGAAGCTTTCTTT
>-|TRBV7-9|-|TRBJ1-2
CASSSPRGRANYGYTF
TGTGCCAGCAGCTCCCCCCGGGGACGAGCTAACTATGGCTACACCTTC
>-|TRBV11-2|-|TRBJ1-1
CATGGTEAFF
TGTGCCACCGGGGGCACTGAAGCTTTCTTT
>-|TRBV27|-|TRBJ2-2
CASRARGELFF
TGTGCCAGCAGGGCACGCGGGGAGCTGTTTTTT
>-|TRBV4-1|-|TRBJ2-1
CASSQVGRNAADEQFF
TGCGCCAGCAGCCAAGTTGGGAGGAATGCCGCCGATGAGCAGTTCTTC
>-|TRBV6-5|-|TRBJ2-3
CASSYSIDTQYF
TGTGCCAGCAGTTACTCGATAGATACGCAGTATTTT
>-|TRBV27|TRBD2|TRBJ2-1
CASSPVAGANNEQFF
TGTGCCAGCAGTCCCGTAGCGGGAGCGAACAATGAGCAGTTCTTC
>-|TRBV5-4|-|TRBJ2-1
CASSPGPESSYNEQFF
TGTGCCAGCAGCCCGGGGCCGGAGAGCTCCTACAATGAGCAGTTCTTC
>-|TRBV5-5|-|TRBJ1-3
CASSLSPNTIYF
TGTGCCAGCAGCTTGTCCCCAAACACCATATATTTT
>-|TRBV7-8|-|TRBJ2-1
CASSLRLDEQFF
TGTGCCAGCAGCCTTAGACTAGATGAGCAGTTCTTC
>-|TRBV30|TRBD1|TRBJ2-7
CAWTPGVYRGPGQAYEQYF
TGTGCCTGGACCCCCGGGGTATACAGGGGCCCCGGACAGGCCTACGAGCAGTACTTC
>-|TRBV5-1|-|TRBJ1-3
CASSSPAVGNTIYF
TGCGCCAGCAGCTCCCCAGCAGTTGGAAACACCATATATTTT
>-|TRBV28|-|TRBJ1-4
CASSLSSLGELFF
TGTGCCAGCAGTTTAAGCTCCCTAGGGGAACTGTTTTTT
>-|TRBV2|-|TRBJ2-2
CASSRTENTGELFF
TGTGCCAGCAGTCGGACAGAGAACACCGGGGAGCTGTTTTTT
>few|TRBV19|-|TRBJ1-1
CASSIDRTEAFF
TGTGCCAGTAGTATAGATCGCACTGAAGCTTTCTTT
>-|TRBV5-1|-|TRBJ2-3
CASSLYIITDTQYF
TGCGCCAGCAGCTTGTACATAATCACAGATACGCAGTATTTT
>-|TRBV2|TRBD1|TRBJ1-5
CASEGFRGNQPQHF
TGTGCCAGTGAAGGTTTCAGGGGGAATCAGCCCCAGCATTTT
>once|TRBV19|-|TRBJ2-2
CASSMIGGDSVTGELFF
TGTGCCAGTAGTATGATCGGCGGGGACTCGGTCACCGGGGAGCTGTTTTTT
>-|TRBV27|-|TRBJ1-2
CASSSIRDGNYGYTF
TGTGCCAGCAGTTCCATCCGGGACGGAAACTATGGCTACACCTTC
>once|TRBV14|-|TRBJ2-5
CASSLWDGRHETQYF
TGTGCCAGCAGCCTTTGGGACGGGCGCCACGAGACCCAGTACTTC
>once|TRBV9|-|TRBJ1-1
CASSAMNTEAFF
TGTGCCAGCAGCGCGATGAACACTGAAGCTTTCTTT
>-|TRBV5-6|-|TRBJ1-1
CASSLNTEAFF
TGTGCCAGCAGTTTAAACACTGAAGCTTTCTTT
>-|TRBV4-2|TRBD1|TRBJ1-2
CASSDLGGTGKYGYTF
TGTGCCAGCTCAGATCTCGGCGGGACAGGGAAATACGGCTACACCTTC
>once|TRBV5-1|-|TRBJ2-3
CASSLGGTDTQYF
TGCGCCAGCAGCTTGGGTGGGACAGATACGCAGTATTTT
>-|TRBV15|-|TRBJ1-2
CATSRDIANYGYTF
TGTGCCACCAGCAGAGATATCGCTAACTATGGCTACACCTTC
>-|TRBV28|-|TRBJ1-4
CASSSLPQEKLFF
TGTGCCAGCAGCTCACTCCCCCAGGAAAAACTGTTTTTT
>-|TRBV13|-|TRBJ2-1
CASSRPNEQFF
TGTGCCAGCAGCCGCCCCAATGAGCAGTTCTTC
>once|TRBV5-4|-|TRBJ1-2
CASSLRNSRLYGYTF
TGTGCCAGCAGCTTGAGGAACAGCCGACTCTATGGCTACACCTTC
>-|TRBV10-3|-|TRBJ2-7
CAVHRDLHYEQYF
TGTGCCGTCCACCGGGACCTACACTACGAGCAGTACTTC
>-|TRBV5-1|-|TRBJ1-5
CASSLGDASNQPQHF
TGCGCCAGCAGCTTGGGGGACGCTAGCAATCAGCCCCAGCATTTT
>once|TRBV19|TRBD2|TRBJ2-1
CASSPLAGRAYNEQFF
TGTGCCAGTAGTCCCTTAGCGGGAAGAGCCTACAATGAGCAGTTCTTC
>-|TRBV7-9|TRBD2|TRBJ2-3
CASSSLSGRSDTQYF
TGTGCCAGCAGCTCGCTTAGCGGGAGATCAGATACGCAGTATTTT
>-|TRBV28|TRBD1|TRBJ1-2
CASRRHRDSYNYGYTF
TGTGCCAGCAGAAGACACCGGGACAGCTATAACTATGGCTACACCTTC
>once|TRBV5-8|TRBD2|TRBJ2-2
CASSGTISNTGELFF
TGTGCCAGCAGCGGGACTATTTCGAACACCGGGGAGCTGTTTTTT
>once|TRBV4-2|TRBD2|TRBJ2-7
CASSQPIAGEAHEQYF
TGTGCCAGCAGCCAACCTATAGCGGGAGAGGCCCACGAGCAGTACTTC
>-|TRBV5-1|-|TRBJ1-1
CASSGESMNTEAFF
TGCGCCAGCAGTGGGGAATCCATGAACACTGAAGCTTTCTTT
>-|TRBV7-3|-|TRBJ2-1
CASSLSRLGGYNEQFF
TGTGCCAGCAGCTTATCCAGGTTGGGTGGGTACAATGAGCAGTTCTTC
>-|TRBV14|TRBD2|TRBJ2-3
CASSHGLAGSMDTQYF
TGTGCCAGCAGCCATGGACTAGCGGGTTCAATGGATACGCAGTATTTT
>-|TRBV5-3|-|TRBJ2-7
CARSPGPTSSYEQYF
TGTGCCAGAAGCCCCGGACCGACGAGCTCCTACGAGCAGTACTTC
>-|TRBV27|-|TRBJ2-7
CASSLVSGVYEQYF
TGTGCCAGCAGTTTAGTATCAGGGGTTTACGAGCAGTACTTC
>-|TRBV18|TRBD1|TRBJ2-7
CASSPGTGFSYEQYF
TGTGCCAGCTCCCCCGGGACAGGGTTTTCGTACGAGCAGTACTTC
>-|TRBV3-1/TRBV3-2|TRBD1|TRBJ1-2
CASSVDRVQSYTF
TGTGCCAGCAGCGTGGACAGGGTCCAGAGCTACACCTTC
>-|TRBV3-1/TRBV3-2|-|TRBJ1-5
CASSPQGLDNQPQHF
TGTGCCAGCAGCCCCCAGGGGTTAGATAATCAGCCCCAGCATTTT
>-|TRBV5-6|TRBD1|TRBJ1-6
CASSSLGTGIYSPLHF
TGTGCCAGCAGCTCTCTAGGGACAGGGATTTATTCACCCCTCCACTTT
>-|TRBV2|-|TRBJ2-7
CASSDRRPSYEQYF
TGTGCCAGCAGTGACCGACGGCCCTCCTACGAGCAGTACTTC